Included here is one TCR beta chain sequence, with context. Its antigen is still unknown. The entry originates in a study of persistence of HIV-infected CD4 T cells. Study-level background: Anti-CD3/anti-CD28 stimulation activated a higher proportion of cells than antigen stimulation, with lower memory fraction. General study results and limits: The rare CMV-responding cells with HIV-1 proviruses were not separately TCR-sequenced.

Cells were stimulated nonspecifically with anti-CD3/anti-CD28 magnetic beads. CD4+ T cells upregulating both CD40 ligand and CD69 were sorted as responding cells. CD8-depleted PBMCs were stimulated about 20 hours with anti-CD28/CD49d costimulation, CD40-blocking antibody and enfuvirtide. The immunoSEQ assay was version 4, run in survey mode. Each sample used up to roughly 1 ug genomic DNA diluted to roughly 10 ng/uL. Clones were read by immunoSEQ multiplex PCR, and TCRdb kept only the in-frame ones, dropping some. Of 35,000 to 50,000 clones in the sample, approximately 90% are singletons; the top ten hold 1.8%. The CDR3 is 14 residues long. CDR1 and CDR2 (germline): MNHEY, SVGAGI. Deletions cut 7 bases from V and 7 bases from J, with 19 bases between.

The sequence was collected from an adult man with HIV who was CMV-seropositive. Sequenced here: CD4+ T cells sorted from PBMCs after approximately 19-hour stimulation, sampled from a patient who received antiretroviral therapy. The chain employs TRBV6-5 and TRBJ1-1; D is undetermined. The CDR3: CASTNPSGIDEAFF. CDR3 bases: TGTGCCAGCACGAACCCCTCGGGGATTGATGAAGCTTTCTTT.